The clone carrying this TCR beta chain was found once. This sample is part of a study of blood T cell repertoires in COVID-19. Study information: COVID-19 samples, acute and convalescent, were from the United States, Italy and Spain.

Per the original data handling: Amplification of reference gene primers was used by the study to estimate nucleated cell counts. Repertoires were generated with immunoSEQ multiplex PCR, while TCRdb's copy carries only in-frame clones and drops some. V and J calls plus clone size are reproduced from that table; the DNA served to infer D and trimming. The sample holds tens of thousands of clones; more than 85% are singletons and the top ten take about 2.2%. The CDR3 is made up of 16 amino acids. The germline V gene has CDR1 LGHNA and CDR2 YSLEER. J was trimmed by 7 bases and V by 0 bases; bases with no gene match: 4.

The chain uses TRBV4-3 and TRBJ2-1, with 12 bases matching TRBD2. Sample: peripheral blood. The sequence was obtained from a man between 60 and 75 years old with acute or convalescent COVID-19. CDR3 loop: CASSQDPLAGGNEQFF. CDR3 nucleotide sequence: TGCGCCAGCAGCCAAGATCCACTAGCGGGAGGTAATGAGCAGTTCTTC.